This T cell receptor (beta chain) comes out of a study of blood T cell repertoires in COVID-19. Study summary: From the United States, Italy and Spain came samples of acute and convalescent COVID-19. Nucleic acid was either cDNA or gDNA, and it came from T cells, B-cell-depleted T cells, or PBMCs.

CDR1 is DFQATT and CDR2 is SNEGSKA in the germline V gene (reference sequence). The CDR3 is 13 residues long. V dropped 3 bases and J dropped 0 bases, with 7 bases sitting between them. Per the original data handling: Reference gene primer amplification gave estimated nucleated cell counts. TCRdb keeps only in-frame clones here, not all; method: immunoSEQ multiplex PCR. V and J calls and clone size are given by that table; D and trimming were obtained from the DNA. The table records roughly 210,000 clones, about 88% of them present only once. This clone was observed once. The sequenced sample was peripheral blood. The TCR originated in a man aged 70 or older with acute or convalescent COVID-19. The chain employs TRBV20-1 and TRBJ2-3, with D hard to call. The CDR3: CSASKTSTDTQYF. CDR3 DNA sequence: TGCAGTGCTAGTAAGACTAGCACAGATACGCAGTATTTT.